This T cell receptor beta chain was found in a study of OX40 agonist ivuxolimab in advanced cancers. CDR3 length equals 15 residues. Germline V gives CDR1 SGHNT, CDR2 YENEEA. Trimming took off 2 bases at V and 0 bases at J, with 7 bases between the two ends. Measured with immunoSEQ multiplex PCR; TCRdb has only the in-frame clones, and not every one. The sample shows around 33,000 clones, more than 80% of them seen only once. The sample in question was CD4+ or CD8+ T cells sorted from blood, obtained in a trial of the OX40 agonist ivuxolimab. The chain couples TRBV11-3 to TRBJ2-2; unclear D gene. This sequence was found in an adult with an advanced solid tumor such as melanoma, head and neck, liver or kidney cancer. CDR3 bases: TGTGCCAGCAGCTTACGCGGTTCGAACACCGGGGAGCTGTTTTTT. Its protein product is CASSLRGSNTGELFF.